One sample yielded the 27 T cell receptor beta chains listed below, sequenced in a study of monozygotic twins with inflammatory bowel disease. TCRdb processed the 5' RACE reads again and assigns one entry to each CDR3 protein, with no DNA. The sample data list more than 300,000 distinct CDR3 sequences. Specimen: blood. The receptors originated from a human donor with ulcerative colitis or Crohn's disease, or a healthy co-twin of an affected twin (not recorded which).

The chain uses TRBV5-1 and TRBJ1-6. CDR1 and CDR2 from the germline V gene are SGHRS and YFSETQ. The CDR3 is 19 residues long. This CDR3 is CASSPRGPNVSSYNSPLHF. Using reference TRBV5-1 and TRBJ1-6 for the parts outside the CDR3, the full variable domain is KAGVTQTPRYLIKTRGQQVTLSCSPISGHRSVSWYQQTPGQGLQFLFEYFSETQRNKGNFPGRFSGRQFSNSRSEMNVSTLELGDSALYLCASSPRGPNVSSYNSPLHFGNGTRLTVT.

The gene calls are TRBV24-1 and TRBJ2-2; lacking DNA, the TRBD1 call made by TCRdb goes unchecked. Germline assignment: CDR1 KGHDR and CDR2 SFDVKD. The CDR3 contains 14 residues. CDR3 sequence reads: CATSDGTGAGELFF.

This sequence joins TRBV12-3 or TRBV12-4 and TRBJ2-2. This CDR3 region has 16 residues. CDR3 region: CASSPKRTENTGELFF.

The V and J genes are TRBV7-2 and TRBJ2-7. The germline gives CDR1 SGHTA, CDR2 FQGNSA. This CDR3 is 14 amino acids long. Here the CDR3 reads CASSSVWGDYEQYF.

The chain is built from TRBV7-2 and TRBJ2-7; as DNA is missing, the TRBD1 call by TCRdb cannot be tested. The CDR3 runs to 13 residues. Germline V lookup: CDR1 SGHTA, CDR2 FQGNSA. The CDR3 region is CASRRGRSYEQYF.

The chain uses TRBV12-3 or TRBV12-4 and TRBJ2-1; lacking DNA, the TRBD2 call made by TCRdb goes unchecked. This CDR3 has 14 residues. The CDR3 protein is CASTGRPGYNEQFF.

The chain couples TRBV2 to TRBJ2-2; TCRdb names TRBD1, which stays unverified in the absence of DNA. CDR3 length equals 15 residues. The germline gives CDR1 SNHLY, CDR2 FYNNEI. The chain's CDR3 is CASKKGDQNTGELFF.

The chain uses TRBV4-3 and TRBJ1-5; lacking DNA, the TRBD1 call made by TCRdb goes unchecked. The CDR3 has 15 amino acids. CDR1 is LGHNA, CDR2 YSLEER, per germline. The CDR3: CASSQDSRPGGPQHF.

V is TRBV7-2 and J is TRBJ1-6; TCRdb returns TRBD1, unconfirmable since there is no DNA. CDR3 length: 16 residues. From germline, CDR1 is SGHTA and CDR2 FQGNSA. This CDR3 reads CASSQQGTKDNSPLHF.

The chain joins TRBV28 to TRBJ2-1; no DNA is available, so the TRBD1 call from TCRdb remains unchecked. CDR3 length: 15 residues. In germline, CDR1 is MDHEN, CDR2 SYDVKM. The CDR3 here is CASSLGEGALNEQFF. Drawing the rest from reference TRBV28 and TRBJ2-1, the complete variable domain is DVKVTQSSRYLVKRTGEKVFLECVQDMDHENMFWYRQDPGLGLRLIYFSYDVKMKEKGDIPEGYSVSREKKERFSLILESASTNQTSMYLCASSLGEGALNEQFFGPGTRLTVL.

V gene TRBV20-1 combines with J gene TRBJ1-3; lacking DNA, the TRBD1 call made by TCRdb goes unchecked. The germline V gene encodes CDR1 DFQATT and CDR2 SNEGSKA (reference sequence). This CDR3 is 15 amino acids long. The CDR3 spells CSVSTGLSSGNTIYF.

This rearrangement joins TRBV5-1 to TRBJ1-1. CDR3 length equals 13 residues. Germline V gene lookup returns CDR1 SGHRS and CDR2 YFSETQ. The CDR3 loop reads CASSWQENTEAFF.

The CDR3 here is CASSLGTGGTQYF. The chain recombines TRBV7-2 with TRBJ2-5; TCRdb's D call, TRBD1, is unchecked because there is no DNA. The CDR3 is made up of 13 amino acids. Germline assignment: CDR1 SGHTA and CDR2 FQGNSA. The full variable domain, with the rest looked up from reference TRBV7-2 and TRBJ2-5, is GAGVSQSPSNKVTEKGKDVELRCDPISGHTALYWYRQSLGQGLEFLIYFQGNSAPDKSGLPSDRFSAERTGGSVSTLTIQRTQQEDSAVYLCASSLGTGGTQYFGPGTRLLVL.

The chain uses TRBV28 and TRBJ2-4. CDR1 and CDR2 from the germline V gene are MDHEN and SYDVKM. This CDR3 contains 13 residues. CDR3 region: CASRAAAKNIQYF.

The CDR3 sequence is CASSVASGYNEQFF. The chain links TRBV10-2 to TRBJ2-1; without DNA, the TCRdb call of TRBD2 cannot be checked. The CDR3 runs to 14 residues. The germline V gene encodes CDR1 WSHSY and CDR2 SAAADI.

The J gene is TRBJ2-1, the V gene TRBV3-1; TCRdb selects TRBD1, and the lack of DNA leaves this call unchecked. This CDR3 has 12 amino acids. The V gene's germline CDR1 is LGHDT and CDR2 YNNKEL (reference sequence). CDR3 sequence reads: CASSQLDRRQFF.

This chain links TRBV5-1 with TRBJ2-5; TCRdb picks TRBD1, but there is no DNA to check that call. Germline values: CDR1 SGHRS, CDR2 YFSETQ. The CDR3 extends over 18 amino acids. The CDR3 is CASSPLKTLTGYQETQYF.

The V gene is TRBV28, the J gene TRBJ1-2. The V gene's germline CDR1 is MDHEN and CDR2 SYDVKM. This CDR3 is 12 amino acids long. This chain's CDR3 is CASRILPQGYTF.

The J gene is TRBJ2-3, the V gene TRBV24-1; checking the TCRdb D call of TRBD2 is not possible without DNA. Germline CDR1 reads KGHDR; CDR2 reads SFDVKD. The CDR3 is made up of 17 amino acids. The CDR3 loop is CATSVMSSGGAADTQYF.

The J gene is TRBJ1-6, the V gene TRBV7-9. This CDR3 comprises 15 residues. Germline V lookup: CDR1 SEHNR, CDR2 FQNEAQ (reference sequence). The CDR3 sequence is CASSLAADNNSPLHF.

The rearrangement uses TRBV18 and TRBJ2-7; TCRdb's D call of TRBD2 is untestable without DNA. CDR3 length: 14 residues. Germline-derived CDR1 and CDR2 are KGHSH and LQKENI. The CDR3 sequence is CASSPPGLADEQYF.

This chain uses TRBV30 with TRBJ1-5. CDR1 is GTSNPN and CDR2 is SVGIG in the germline V gene (reference sequence). The CDR3 spans 13 residues. The CDR3 sequence: CAWGGVSNQPQHF.

The gene calls are TRBV4-3 and TRBJ2-3; TCRdb calls TRBD2, which cannot be checked without DNA. Germline V CDR1 and CDR2: LGHNA, YSLEER. The CDR3 extends over 16 amino acids. CDR3 loop: CASSQEGGGHPDTQYF.

The V and J genes are TRBV6-2 or TRBV6-3 and TRBJ2-4. Germline-derived CDR1 and CDR2 are MNHEY and SVGEGT. There are 16 residues in the CDR3. CDR3 region: CASSYQVQVAKNIQYF.

The chain carries TRBV27 and TRBJ2-7; no DNA is available, so the TRBD2 call from TCRdb remains unchecked. Germline lookup yields CDR1 MNHEY and CDR2 SMNVEV (reference sequence). The CDR3 runs 14 residues. CDR3 residues: CASNQAGSNYEQYF.

The chain carries TRBV7-2 and TRBJ2-5. Germline values: CDR1 SGHTA, CDR2 FQGNSA. The CDR3 spans 15 residues. The CDR3 sequence is CASSLVNEIQETQYF.

The chain uses TRBV20-1 and TRBJ2-1; TCRdb's D call of TRBD1 is untestable without DNA. The CDR3 contains 13 residues. Germline lookup yields CDR1 DFQATT and CDR2 SNEGSKA (reference sequence). The CDR3 here is CSVGRGFYNEQFF.